The present entry profiles one TCR beta chain with its context. Its antigen remains unidentified. Only in-frame clones appear in the TCRdb table, and some are missing; sequencing was by immunoSEQ multiplex PCR. The table records approximately 90,000 clones, just over 90% of them present only once. Thawed PBMCs were FACS-sorted into unstimulated CD4+CD25+CD127- regulatory T cells, CD4+CD25- non-regulatory cells, CD4 and CD8 cells. The sample is drawn from a study of Tregs in tolerant kidney transplant recipients. General study results and limits: Expanding Tregs on activated donor B cells appeared to best identify donor-specific TCRbeta clones.

This CDR3 comprises 17 residues. After removal of 2 bases from V and 5 bases from J, the junction contained 9 bases not matched to a gene. CDR1 and CDR2 (germline): MGHRA, YSYEKL. The chain carries TRBV4-1 and TRBJ1-5, with 10 bases matching TRBD1. Sequencing used CD8+ T cells from blood. The TCR was taken from a human donor in good health. CDR3 region: CASSQKPGQGEYQPQHF. The DNA of the CDR3 is TGCGCCAGCAGCCAAAAGCCCGGACAGGGGGAATATCAGCCCCAGCATTTT.